What follows are 18 T cell receptor beta chains derived from one specimen sequenced in a study of T-cell reconstitution after alpha-beta-depleted transplantation in children. Unique molecular identifiers were used in preparing the TCRbeta library. TCRdb itself ran the PCR reads through MiXCR, one entry per CDR3 protein. This sample carries tens of thousands of distinct CDR3 sequences, 15% to 20% of them seen once, and the ten largest clones take 51%. The input for sequencing was PBMCs, mostly from graft donor cells, taken 360 days after TCRalphabeta/CD19-depleted stem cell transplant. These receptors all come from a male patient aged 2-15 years who had a stem cell transplant for acute lymphoblastic leukemia, so the T cells may come from the graft donor.

This chain uses TRBV6-1 with TRBJ2-3; D remains ambiguous. Trimming took 6 bases from V and 2 from J, leaving 12 bases between them. CDR1 MNHNS and CDR2 SASEGT come from the germline V gene. The CDR3 covers 14 residues. The CDR3 loop reads CASSPTKHTDTQYF. The CDR3 coding sequence is TGTGCCAGCAGCCCTACCAAGCACACAGATACGCAGTATTTT.

The chain uses TRBV5-1 and TRBJ2-1, with 7 bases fitting TRBD2. Germline assignment: CDR1 SGHRS and CDR2 YFSETQ. V lost 0 bases to trimming and J lost 10 bases; unmatched junction nucleotides: 7. The CDR3 length is 14 residues. CDR3 amino acids: CASSLETSWGEQFF. The CDR3 bases are TGCGCCAGCAGCTTGGAGACTAGCTGGGGGGAGCAGTTCTTC.

In this sample, this clonotype turned up a few times. V usage is TRBV7-9 and J usage is TRBJ2-3; D remains unclear. Between the trimmed V and J ends, which lost 5 bases and 1 base, there was a span of 19 bases. The CDR3 totals 17 residues. CDR1 and CDR2 from the germline V gene are SEHNR and FQNEAQ (reference sequence). The CDR3 sequence is CASSRAQIIHRTDTQYF. CDR3 nucleotide sequence: TGTGCCAGCAGCCGGGCGCAGATCATACATCGCACAGATACGCAGTATTTT.

The sample holds a few counts of this clonotype. The rearrangement uses TRBV5-1 and TRBJ2-7; D is uncertain. Between the trimmed V and J ends, which lost 1 base and 7 bases, there was a span of 12 bases. The CDR3 consists of 13 residues. In germline, CDR1 is SGHRS, CDR2 YFSETQ. The DNA of the CDR3 is TGCGCCAGCAGCTTGTCGCGGCTCGGGGAGCAGTACTTC. Translated: CASSLSRLGEQYF.

The V gene is TRBV15, the J gene TRBJ2-7, with TRBD1 as a possible D gene (5 bases). The CDR3 runs 13 residues. V was trimmed by 5 bases and J by 4 bases, leaving 12 bases between them. CDR1 is LNHNV, CDR2 YYDKDF, per germline (reference sequence). The CDR3 sequence: CATSARAGYEQYF. CDR3 nucleotide sequence: TGTGCCACCAGCGCCAGGGCTGGATACGAGCAGTACTTC.

This clonotype was detected only a few times. The chain carries TRBV29-1 and TRBJ2-7; the match to TRBD1 covers 9 bases. Germline trimming cut 4 bases from V and 5 bases from J; bases unmatched to any gene: 9. Germline V gene lookup returns CDR1 SQVTM and CDR2 ANQGSEA. This CDR3 comprises 14 residues. The CDR3 sequence: CSVGWDRVINEQYF. The CDR3 region has the DNA TGCAGCGTTGGTTGGGACAGGGTGATTAACGAGCAGTACTTC.

In this sample, this clonotype turned up a few times. The rearrangement links TRBV12-3 or TRBV12-4 to TRBJ2-7; D is unclear. The V end lost 6 bases, the J end lost 1 base, and 16 bases lay between the germline ends. The CDR3 has 15 residues. The CDR3: CASRKGRAMSYEQYF. In DNA, the CDR3 is TGTGCCAGCAGAAAGGGAAGGGCCATGTCCTACGAGCAGTACTTC.

The V call is TRBV3-1, the J call TRBJ1-1, with TRBD1 matching over 12 bases. Germline CDR1 is LGHDT and CDR2 is YNNKEL (reference sequence). With 6 bases clipped from V and 11 bases from J, the junction kept 13 bases outside the gene matches. There are 15 residues in the CDR3. The CDR3 here is CASRPEPGQGARAFF. The CDR3 DNA follows: TGTGCCAGCAGACCGGAGCCGGGACAGGGGGCGAGGGCTTTCTTT.

The CDR3 sequence: CSVHGRGVAETQYF. The CDR3 DNA follows: TGCAGCGTTCACGGTAGGGGAGTCGCAGAGACCCAGTACTTC. The chain has TRBV29-1 and TRBJ2-5; D is possibly TRBD1 or TRBD2 (5 bases each). In germline, CDR1 is SQVTM, CDR2 ANQGSEA. CDR3 length: 14 residues. V was cut by 5 bases and J by 4 bases, with 17 bases left in between.

In its sample, this clonotype was seen a few times. V usage is TRBV20-1 and J usage is TRBJ1-1, with D maybe TRBD1 (5 bases). Germline loops: CDR1 DFQATT, CDR2 SNEGSKA (reference sequence). With 6 bases removed from V and 4 bases from J, the gap between germline ends came to 18 bases. The CDR3 is 14 residues long. The CDR3 nucleotides are TGCAGTGCCCATAGCCCGATAAGGGGCACTGAAGCTTTCTTT. It codes for CSAHSPIRGTEAFF.

This chain links TRBV12-3 or TRBV12-4 with TRBJ2-6; no firm D call. V lost 6 bases to trimming and J lost 4 bases, with 10 bases between them. The CDR3 spans 14 residues. The CDR3 loop is CASSWSPGANVLTF. The CDR3 nucleotides read TGTGCCAGCAGCTGGAGTCCGGGGGCCAACGTCCTGACTTTC.

This clonotype has only a few counts. The genes are TRBV6-1 and TRBJ2-2; D might be TRBD1 or TRBD2, each matching 6 bases. The CDR3 covers 15 residues. Trimming removed 7 bases at V and 3 bases at J, with 15 bases between. Germline V lookup: CDR1 MNHNS, CDR2 SASEGT. In DNA form, the CDR3 reads TGTGCCAGCACTCGAGGGGGGATTTACACCGGGGAGCTGTTTTTT. Translation: CASTRGGIYTGELFF.

Many counts were recorded for this clonotype. This chain connects TRBV5-5 to TRBJ2-6, with D tentatively TRBD1 (6 bases). The germline V gene has CDR1 SGHKS and CDR2 YYEKEE (reference sequence). Trimming left V 1 base short and J 2 bases short, with 10 bases between. This CDR3 has 16 amino acids. CDR3 nucleotide sequence: TGTGCCAGCAGCTTGCGTCGGGACACTGGGGCCAACGTCCTGACTTTC. It specifies CASSLRRDTGANVLTF.

The chain joins TRBV4-1 to TRBJ2-3; 13 nucleotides match TRBD2. V shed 4 bases and J 0 bases; nucleotides not matched to a gene: 13. Germline loops: CDR1 MGHRA, CDR2 YSYEKL. The length of the CDR3 is 20 residues. The chain's CDR3 is CASSRSWTSGRPSSTDTQYF. The CDR3 DNA reads as TGCGCCAGCAGCCGTAGCTGGACTAGCGGGAGACCTTCTAGCACAGATACGCAGTATTTT.

V is TRBV5-1 and J is TRBJ2-1, with D possibly matching TRBD1 (6 bases). The CDR3 contains 16 residues. Germline V gene sequence: CDR1 SGHRS, CDR2 YFSETQ. V lost 3 bases and J 3 bases, leaving 16 bases between the germline ends. The CDR3 region has the DNA TGCGCCAGCAGCTCTCCCCCGGGACATCACTACAATGAGCAGTTCTTC. Translated, it gives CASSSPPGHHYNEQFF.

The chain has TRBV11-2 and TRBJ2-2, with D unclear. This CDR3 region has 14 residues. Trimming shortened V by 0 bases and J by 5 bases, and 7 bases separated the two germline ends. Germline V CDR1 and CDR2: SGHAT, FQNNGV. CDR3 sequence: CASSLDSLTGELFF. The CDR3 DNA is TGTGCCAGCAGCTTAGACAGTTTGACCGGGGAGCTGTTTTTT.

Many counts were recorded for this clonotype. The chain combines TRBV7-9 with TRBJ2-7, with D unclear. CDR3 size: 14 residues. Between the trimmed V and J ends, which lost 2 bases and 1 base, there was a span of 9 bases. In germline, CDR1 is SEHNR, CDR2 FQNEAQ (reference sequence). CDR3 protein: CASSLSLKSYEQYF. As DNA, the CDR3 is TGTGCCAGCAGCTTAAGCCTCAAATCCTACGAGCAGTACTTC. The full variable domain, rest sourced from reference TRBV7-9 and TRBJ2-7, is DTGVSQNPRHKITKRGQNVTFRCDPISEHNRLYWYRQTLGQGPEFLTYFQNEAQLEKSRLLSDRFSAERPKGSFSTLEIQRTEQGDSAMYLCASSLSLKSYEQYFGPGTRLTVT.

This clonotype was detected only a few times. This chain joins TRBV4-2 and TRBJ2-1; 8 bases map to TRBD1. The CDR3 length is 14 residues. V gave up 4 bases and J gave up 7 bases; unmatched junction bases: 6. Germline V gene lookup returns CDR1 LGHNA and CDR2 YNFKEQ. CDR3 in DNA: TGTGCCAGCAGCCCCCGGGACAGGCCGAATGAGCAGTTCTTC. It codes for CASSPRDRPNEQFF.